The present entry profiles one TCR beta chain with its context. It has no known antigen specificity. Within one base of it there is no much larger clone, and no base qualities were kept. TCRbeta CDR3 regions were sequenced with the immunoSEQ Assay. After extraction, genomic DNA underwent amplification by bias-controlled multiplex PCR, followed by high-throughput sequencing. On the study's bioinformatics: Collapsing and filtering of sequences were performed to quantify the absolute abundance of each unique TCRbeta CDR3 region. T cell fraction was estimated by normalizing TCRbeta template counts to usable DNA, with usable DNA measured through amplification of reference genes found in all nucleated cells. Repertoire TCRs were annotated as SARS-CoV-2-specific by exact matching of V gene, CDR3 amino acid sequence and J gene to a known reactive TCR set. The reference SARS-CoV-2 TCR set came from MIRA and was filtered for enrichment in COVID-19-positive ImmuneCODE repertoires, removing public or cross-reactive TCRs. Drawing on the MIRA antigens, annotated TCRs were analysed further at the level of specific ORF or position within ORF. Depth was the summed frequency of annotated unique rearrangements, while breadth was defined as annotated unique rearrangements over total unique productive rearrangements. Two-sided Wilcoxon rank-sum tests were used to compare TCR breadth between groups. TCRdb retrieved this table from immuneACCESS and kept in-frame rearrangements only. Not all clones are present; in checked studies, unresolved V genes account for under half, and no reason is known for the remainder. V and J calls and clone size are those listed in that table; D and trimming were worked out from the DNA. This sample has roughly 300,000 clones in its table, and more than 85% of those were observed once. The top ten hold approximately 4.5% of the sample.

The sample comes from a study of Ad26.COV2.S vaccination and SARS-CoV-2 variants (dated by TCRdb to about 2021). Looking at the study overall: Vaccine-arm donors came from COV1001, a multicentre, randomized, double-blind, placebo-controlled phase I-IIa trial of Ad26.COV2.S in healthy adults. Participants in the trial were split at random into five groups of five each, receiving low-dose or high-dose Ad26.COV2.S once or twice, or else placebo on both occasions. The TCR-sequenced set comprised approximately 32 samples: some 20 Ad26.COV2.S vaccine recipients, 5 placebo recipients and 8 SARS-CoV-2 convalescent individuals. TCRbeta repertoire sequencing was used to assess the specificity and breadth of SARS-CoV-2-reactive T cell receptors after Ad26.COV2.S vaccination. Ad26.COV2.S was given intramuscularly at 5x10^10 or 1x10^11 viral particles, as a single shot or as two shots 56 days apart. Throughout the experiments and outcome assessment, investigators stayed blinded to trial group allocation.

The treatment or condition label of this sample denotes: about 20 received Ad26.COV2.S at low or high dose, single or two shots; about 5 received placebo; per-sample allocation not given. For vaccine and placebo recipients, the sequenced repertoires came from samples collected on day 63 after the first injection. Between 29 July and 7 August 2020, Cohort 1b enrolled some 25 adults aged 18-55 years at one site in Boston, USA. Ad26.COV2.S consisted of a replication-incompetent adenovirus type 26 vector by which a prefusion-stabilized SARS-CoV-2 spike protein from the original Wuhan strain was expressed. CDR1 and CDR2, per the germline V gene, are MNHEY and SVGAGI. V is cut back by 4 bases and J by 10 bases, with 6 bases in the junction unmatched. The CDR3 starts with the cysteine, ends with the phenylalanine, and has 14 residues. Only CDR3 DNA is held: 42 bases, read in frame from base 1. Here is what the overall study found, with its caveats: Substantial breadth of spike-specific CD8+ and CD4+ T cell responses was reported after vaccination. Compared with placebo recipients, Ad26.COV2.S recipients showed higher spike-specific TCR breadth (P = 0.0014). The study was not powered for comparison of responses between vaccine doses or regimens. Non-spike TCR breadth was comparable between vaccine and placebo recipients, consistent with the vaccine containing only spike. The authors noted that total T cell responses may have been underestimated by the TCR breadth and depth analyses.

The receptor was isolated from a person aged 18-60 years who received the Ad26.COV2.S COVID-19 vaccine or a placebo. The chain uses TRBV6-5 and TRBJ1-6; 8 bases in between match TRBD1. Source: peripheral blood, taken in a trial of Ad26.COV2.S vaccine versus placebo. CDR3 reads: CASSSTGGKSPLHF. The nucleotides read TGTGCCAGCAGTTCTACAGGGGGAAAATCACCCCTCCACTTT.